Listed below are T cell receptor beta chains from one sample, sequenced in a study of CD8 T cells in Susac syndrome. One entry per CDR3 protein results from TCRdb running MiXCR on the immunoSEQ multiplex PCR reads. The sample includes about 300,000 distinct CDR3 sequences, around 83% of them seen just once. Sequenced sample: CD8+ T cells from PBMCs. The receptors were gathered from a human donor with multiple sclerosis. The CDR3 runs from the conserved cysteine through the conserved F or W. The D gene is left open where the match is weak. Not all rows give a size; the values are once, few, many and, for expanded clones, a class.

>NA|TRBV5-5|TRBJ2-3|TRBD2
CASRPLREGPDTQYF
>NA|TRBV27|TRBJ2-7|NA
CASSLDASYEQYF
>NA|TRBV9|TRBJ1-4|NA
CASSVGGINEKLFF
>NA|TRBV7-9|TRBJ2-3|NA
CASSLADTQYF
>NA|TRBV12-3/TRBV12-4|TRBJ2-5|NA
CASSLAGSLVNKETQYF
>once|TRBV30|TRBJ2-5|TRBD1
CAWSTHRGRDETQYF
>NA|TRBV20-1|TRBJ2-1|NA
CSARRKGSPEQFF
>NA|TRBV6-5|TRBJ2-1|NA
CASSYPRGGRFSNEQFF
>NA|TRBV6-1|TRBJ2-4|NA
CASRANIQYF
>NA|TRBV7-9|TRBJ2-1|NA
CASSSRPGVGYNEQFF
>NA|TRBV19|TRBJ2-1|NA
CASSIDLEASVDNEQFF
>NA|TRBV20-1|TRBJ2-1|NA
CSARELGEQFF
>NA|TRBV4-1|TRBJ1-4|TRBD1
CASKGAGGLFRATNEKLFF
>NA|TRBV7-9|TRBJ1-4|NA
CASSPGPQEKLFF
>NA|TRBV2|TRBJ2-7|NA
CASQGFEQYF
>NA|TRBV2|TRBJ1-4|NA
CASSGHVISEKLFF
>NA|TRBV4-1|TRBJ1-5|NA
CASSQADRSDGPQHF
>NA|TRBV7-8|TRBJ2-5|NA
CASSLKGKRETQYF
>NA|TRBV7-9|TRBJ1-3|TRBD1
CASSVPLDRARGAIYF
>NA|TRBV27|TRBJ2-5|NA
CASSLRYRGWETQYF
>NA|TRBV2|TRBJ2-2|NA
CALQRRTTNTGELFF
>NA|TRBV30|TRBJ2-6|TRBD1
CAWGGQGDRLGAGANVLTF
>NA|TRBV9|TRBJ1-4|NA
CASSPTGDTNEKLFF
>NA|TRBV6-5|TRBJ2-1|NA
CASILPTGGGSYNEQFF
>NA|TRBV29-1|TRBJ2-2|TRBD1
CSVYPTGLDGELFF
>NA|TRBV30|TRBJ2-1|TRBD1
CAWSTGQRGSFVQRSYNEQFF
>NA|TRBV27|TRBJ1-5|TRBD1
CASSPLGDRVNKPQHF
>NA|TRBV3-1|TRBJ2-1|TRBD2
CASSPPAGVSYNEQFF
>once|TRBV24-1|TRBJ2-1|TRBD1
CATSAPRTGDALGINEQFF
>NA|TRBV7-4|TRBJ2-7|NA
CASSLVIPPARTEQYF
>NA|TRBV6-4|TRBJ2-1|TRBD1
CASSKTGGTYNEQFF
>NA|TRBV11-2|TRBJ1-2|NA
CASSLIPDYGYTF
>NA|TRBV15|TRBJ1-5|TRBD1
CATSRHRQGGQPQHF
>NA|TRBV7-9|TRBJ2-7|NA
CASSHRDVSYEQYF
>NA|TRBV29-1|TRBJ2-2|NA
CSVTQDGGELFF
>NA|TRBV27|TRBJ2-7|NA
CASSPMRLYEQYF
>NA|TRBV11-2|TRBJ1-1|NA
CASTATGEAFF
>NA|TRBV20-1|TRBJ2-7|TRBD2
CSARERTSGRAQQYF
>NA|TRBV7-9|TRBJ2-2|NA
CASSLEAVTNTGELFF
>NA|TRBV27|TRBJ2-2|NA
CASSFYRRGTGELFF
>NA|TRBV28|TRBJ2-4|NA
CASSQGWGAKNIQYF
>NA|TRBV11-2|TRBJ2-3|TRBD2
CASSLVPSGRSDTQYF
>NA|TRBV13|TRBJ2-7|TRBD2
CASSLRGGHYEQYF
>NA|TRBV18|TRBJ1-3|NA
CASSPGQYSGNTIYF
>NA|TRBV28|TRBJ2-7|NA
CASITDRWGEQYF
>NA|TRBV28|TRBJ2-7|TRBD1
CASSSGSGTGYDGQYF
>NA|TRBV6-1|TRBJ2-3|TRBD2
CASGGLAGVDTQYF
>NA|TRBV7-9|TRBJ2-1|NA
CASSLDGGPSNEQFF
>few|TRBV5-1|TRBJ2-1|TRBD2
CASSSTGLAGGPNEQFF
>NA|TRBV7-3|TRBJ2-1|TRBD2
CASSVTAGGSLNEQFF
>few|TRBV27|TRBJ2-7|NA
CASSKLSSYEQYF
>NA|TRBV28|TRBJ2-3|TRBD2
CASSSRVAGGPGFTDTQYF
>NA|TRBV2|TRBJ2-6|NA
CATSRGEGGANVLTF